The 28 T cell receptor beta chains given below trace back to one sample, sequenced in a study of somatic mutations in cytotoxic T cells in rheumatoid arthritis. The repertoire was sequenced with immunoSEQ multiplex PCR; TCRdb's copy has only in-frame clones and lacks some. In the table there are 15,000 to 20,000 clones, roughly four fifths of which are singletons. The sample was CD8+ T cells sorted from blood. The receptors derive from a man between 18 and 35 years old with rheumatoid arthritis.

This clone appeared once. The chain uses TRBV6-5 and TRBJ2-6; D gene unclear. Trimming stripped 4 bases from V and 0 bases from J, with 4 bases between. Germline CDR1 MNHEY, CDR2 SVGAGI. The CDR3 has 14 amino acids. The CDR3 bases are TGTGCCAGCAGTTCTACCTCTGGGGCCAACGTCCTGACTTTC. Translating gives CASSSTSGANVLTF.

The DNA for the CDR3 is TGTGCCAGCAGCCCCCTCCCCTCCCAAGAGACCCAGTACTTC. This codes for CASSPLPSQETQYF. The chain employs TRBV6-6 and TRBJ2-5; unclear D gene. This CDR3 contains 14 residues. Germline CDR1 and CDR2: MNHNY and SVGAGI (reference sequence). Trimming left V 6 bases short and J 1 base short, with 12 bases between.

This clone was recorded only once. V usage is TRBV9 and J usage is TRBJ2-3, with D possibly being TRBD2 (6 bases). V was shortened by 1 base and J by 0 bases, with 9 bases between the two germline ends. The CDR3 covers 15 residues. Germline CDR1 reads SGDLS; CDR2 reads YYNGEE. The CDR3 DNA sequence: TGTGCCAGCAGCGTAAAGGGGACTAGCACAGATACGCAGTATTTT. This codes for CASSVKGTSTDTQYF.

The genes are TRBV5-4 and TRBJ2-7; 9 bases are a match to TRBD1. J lost 3 bases, V lost 5 bases, and 9 bases had no gene match. This CDR3 is built from 15 residues. Germline V CDR1 and CDR2: SGHNT, YYREEE (reference sequence). The CDR3 reads CASSSGTGLNYEQYF. The DNA for the CDR3 is TGTGCCAGCAGTTCCGGGACAGGGCTTAACTACGAGCAGTACTTC.

The V call is TRBV27, the J call TRBJ2-3, with a tentative D call TRBD1 (5 bases). Germline V gene data show CDR1 as MNHEY and CDR2 as SMNVEV (reference sequence). The CDR3 sequence is 14 residues long. V was trimmed by 5 bases and J by 6 bases, leaving 15 bases between them. CDR3 sequence: CASSPSQGSDTQYF. CDR3 nucleotides: TGTGCCAGCAGTCCCTCGCAGGGAAGTGATACGCAGTATTTT.

The chain combines TRBV5-4 with TRBJ2-7, with 14 bases matching TRBD2. The ends lost 2 bases at V and 2 bases at J; junction bases unmatched: 12. Germline-derived CDR1 and CDR2 are SGHNT and YYREEE (reference sequence). This CDR3 is 19 amino acids long. The CDR3 DNA reads TGTGCCAGCAGCTTACCCCAGGCGGGACTAGCGGGGGAAACCTACGAGCAGTACTTC. It specifies CASSLPQAGLAGETYEQYF.

The chain couples TRBV4-1 to TRBJ1-6; D unclear. V lost 3 bases and J 8 bases, leaving 8 bases between the germline ends. The CDR3 totals 13 residues. Germline lookup yields CDR1 MGHRA and CDR2 YSYEKL. The CDR3, as DNA: TGCGCCAGCAGCCAGCCAACTTATTCACCCCTCCACTTT. This translates into CASSQPTYSPLHF.

The chain has TRBV7-2 and TRBJ1-5; the D gene is possibly TRBD1 (6 bases). CDR1 SGHTA and CDR2 FQGNSA come from the germline V gene. Trimming cost V 0 bases and J 6 bases, with 12 bases left between them. The CDR3 covers 15 residues. The CDR3 coding sequence is TGTGCCAGCAGCTTAGCGGGGGGCGTGGGTCAGCCCCAGCATTTT. Its translation is CASSLAGGVGQPQHF.

The rearrangement links TRBV6-1 to TRBJ2-7, with 10 positions matching TRBD1. The CDR3 sequence is 15 residues long. V shed 4 bases, J shed 4 bases, and the junction held 7 bases outside the gene matches. Germline CDR1 MNHNS, CDR2 SASEGT. The CDR3, as DNA: TGTGCCAGCAGTGCTCTACCGGGACAGGGGTACGAGCAGTACTTC. Translating gives CASSALPGQGYEQYF.

The rearrangement joins TRBV7-9 to TRBJ1-2, with TRBD1 as a possible D gene (5 bases). CDR1 is SEHNR, CDR2 FQNEAQ, per germline (reference sequence). The CDR3 length is 13 residues. The ends were cut back, 1 base at V and 6 bases at J, with 9 bases in the middle. The CDR3 here is CASSLGVGDGYTF. CDR3 sequence (DNA): TGTGCCAGCAGCTTAGGTGTAGGGGATGGCTACACCTTC.

The V gene is TRBV5-4, the J gene TRBJ1-2; 9 bases line up with TRBD1. The CDR3 has 16 residues. Unmatched junction bases numbered 5, after V lost 1 base and J lost 1 base. Germline values: CDR1 SGHNT, CDR2 YYREEE (reference sequence). For the CDR3, the DNA is TGTGCCAGCAGCTTGCGAGGACAGGGGATTAACTATGGCTACACCTTC. Its translation: CASSLRGQGINYGYTF.

Note on this clone: The sample carries other DNA sequences with the same CDR3. The rearrangement uses TRBV27 and TRBJ1-6; D unresolved. V was cut by 5 bases and J by 6 bases, with 5 bases left in between. CDR1 and CDR2 (germline): MNHEY, SMNVEV (reference sequence). The CDR3 contains 12 residues. CDR3: CASSQINSPLHF. CDR3 coding DNA: TGTGCCAGCAGTCAAATTAATTCACCCCTCCACTTT.

V and J are TRBV15 and TRBJ1-2; the D is unclear. Trimming took off 0 bases at V and 6 bases at J, with 14 bases between the two ends. This CDR3 has 15 residues. Per the germline V gene, CDR1 is LNHNV and CDR2 is YYDKDF (reference sequence). CDR3 nucleotides: TGTGCCACCAGCAGAGAGGAAGGTCCCTGGGATGGCTACACCTTC. Protein: CATSREEGPWDGYTF.

This rearrangement joins TRBV7-9 to TRBJ1-6, with a weak D call TRBD1 (5 bases). CDR1 is SEHNR and CDR2 is FQNEAQ in the germline V gene (reference sequence). This CDR3 has 15 amino acids. The ends were cut back, 5 bases at V and 5 bases at J, with 13 bases in the middle. The CDR3 DNA follows: TGTGCCAGCAGCCGACCCGGACACGATAATTCACCCCTCCACTTT. It yields the protein CASSRPGHDNSPLHF.

The chain employs TRBV6-7 and TRBJ1-5, with D possibly being TRBD1 (6 bases). TRBV6-7 is marked as an open reading frame, function uncertain. V shed 2 bases and J shed 6 bases, with 35 bases lying between them. The CDR3 length is 22 residues. CDR3 protein: CASSYGPNLQGRDIYYRQPQHF. DNA for the CDR3: TGTGCCAGCAGTTACGGACCCAATTTGCAGGGGCGGGATATCTATTATCGTCAGCCCCAGCATTTT.

V is TRBV30 and J is TRBJ2-1; 10 bases are a match to TRBD1. Germline V gene lookup returns CDR1 GTSNPN and CDR2 SVGIG (reference sequence). The V gene end was trimmed by 0 bases and the J gene end by 4 bases; junction bases not matched to a gene: 3. The CDR3 spans 15 residues. The CDR3 DNA reads as TGTGCCTGGAGTGTGGGGACAGGGGATTACAATGAGCAGTTCTTC. This translates into CAWSVGTGDYNEQFF.

The gene calls are TRBV2 and TRBJ2-3; D perhaps matches TRBD2 (6 bases). V lost 2 bases to trimming and J lost 4 bases, with 10 bases between them. The V gene's germline CDR1 is SNHLY and CDR2 FYNNEI. The CDR3 has 14 amino acids. As DNA, the CDR3 is TGTGCCAGCAGTGAATGGAGGGACTCAGATACGCAGTATTTT. Translating it yields CASSEWRDSDTQYF.

J is TRBJ2-1 and V is TRBV6-4; 9 bases agree with TRBD2. The CDR3 has 14 amino acids. Germline lookup yields CDR1 MRHNA and CDR2 SNTAGT. Trimming at V came to 3 bases and at J to 6 bases, leaving 3 bases not matched to a gene. The CDR3 DNA follows: TGTGCCAGCAGTGAGCGGGGGGGCGCCAATGAGCAGTTCTTC. Translating it yields CASSERGGANEQFF.

This clone was detected once. The V gene is TRBV5-1, the J gene TRBJ1-4; the D gene is possibly TRBD1 (6 bases). The germline V gene has CDR1 SGHRS and CDR2 YFSETQ. The CDR3 is 15 amino acids. With 2 bases removed from V and 0 bases from J, the gap between germline ends came to 8 bases. The CDR3 DNA follows: TGCGCCAGCAGCTTCCCAGGGGCAACTAATGAAAAACTGTTTTTT. It is translated as CASSFPGATNEKLFF.

The chain links TRBV4-1 to TRBJ2-5; D might be TRBD2 (5 bases). Trimming removed 4 bases from V and 5 bases from J, with 14 bases in between. CDR1 and CDR2 from the germline V gene are MGHRA and YSYEKL. The CDR3 extends over 14 amino acids. The CDR3 reads CASSPEEAAETQYF. For the CDR3, the DNA is TGCGCCAGCAGCCCGGAGGAGGCCGCGGAGACCCAGTACTTC.

The table lists this clone with a count of one. The chain has TRBV6-5 and TRBJ1-6; D unresolved. This CDR3 contains 15 residues. Germline V CDR1 and CDR2: MNHEY, SVGAGI. With 6 bases removed from V and 4 bases from J, the gap between germline ends came to 13 bases. In nucleotides, the CDR3 is TGTGCCAGCAGGCCCGCCGGTTTGTATAATTCACCCCTCCACTTT. Amino acids: CASRPAGLYNSPLHF.

V usage is TRBV30 and J usage is TRBJ2-2; a weak D match, TRBD1 (5 bases). Germline V CDR1 and CDR2: GTSNPN, SVGIG (reference sequence). CDR3 size: 17 residues. Trimming took 3 bases from V and 1 from J, leaving 18 bases between them. Here the CDR3 DNA reads TGTGCCTGGAGGGGGCCTTTACGCTTTGGGAACACCGGGGAGCTGTTTTTT. Its translation is CAWRGPLRFGNTGELFF.

The rearrangement links TRBV5-4 to TRBJ1-2; 11 bases are shared with TRBD1. CDR1 is SGHNT, CDR2 YYREEE, per germline (reference sequence). The V gene end was trimmed by 2 bases and the J gene end by 7 bases; junction bases not matched to a gene: 7. CDR3 length: 15 residues. This CDR3 is CASSLTGTGGIGYTF. CDR3 nucleotide sequence: TGTGCCAGCAGCTTAACCGGGACAGGGGGTATTGGCTACACCTTC. The full variable domain, rest sourced from reference TRBV5-4 and TRBJ1-2, is ETGVTQSPTHLIKTRGQQVTLRCSSQSGHNTVSWYQQALGQGPQFIFQYYREEENGRGNFPPRFSGLQFPNYSSELNVNALELDDSALYLCASSLTGTGGIGYTFGSGTRLTVV.

The rearrangement joins TRBV4-1 to TRBJ2-7; D not resolved. In germline, CDR1 is MGHRA, CDR2 YSYEKL. V lost 6 bases and J 3 bases, leaving 15 bases between the germline ends. The CDR3 has 14 amino acids. CDR3 amino acids: CASSPRALGYEQYF. The CDR3 nucleotides are TGCGCCAGCAGTCCCCGGGCCCTCGGCTACGAGCAGTACTTC.

The table lists this clone with a count of one. The chain combines TRBV5-8 with TRBJ1-4, with unresolved D. Germline V CDR1 and CDR2: SGHTS, YDEGEE. Trimming left V 0 bases short and J 7 bases short, with 7 bases between. The CDR3 spans 13 residues. CDR3 residues: CASSLGAFEKLFF. The CDR3 DNA sequence: TGTGCCAGCAGCTTGGGGGCGTTTGAAAAACTGTTTTTT.

This chain uses TRBV30 with TRBJ2-7; 7 nucleotides match TRBD2. With 8 bases clipped from V and 2 bases from J, the junction kept 12 bases outside the gene matches. The CDR3 contains 14 residues. CDR1 and CDR2 from the germline V gene are GTSNPN and SVGIG (reference sequence). CDR3 sequence: CATSVEAGAYEQYF. CDR3 DNA sequence: TGTGCCACATCTGTGGAGGCGGGGGCCTACGAGCAGTACTTC.

The chain has TRBV6-4 and TRBJ2-3; 7 bases are a match to TRBD2. The CDR3 totals 17 residues. J lost 2 bases, V lost 4 bases, and 12 bases had no gene match. Germline CDR1 reads MRHNA; CDR2 reads SNTAGT. The CDR3 protein is CASSGGMRGRTTDTQYF. In nucleotides, the CDR3 is TGTGCCAGCAGTGGGGGGATGCGGGGGAGAACCACAGATACGCAGTATTTT.

The chain links TRBV7-2 to TRBJ1-4; TRBD1 is a possible D gene (5 bases). Germline CDR1 and CDR2: SGHTA and FQGNSA. The CDR3 is 14 amino acids. V was cut by 5 bases and J by 7 bases, with 14 bases left in between. The CDR3 DNA reads TGTGCCAGCAGCCCGAGCCCGGGGGGTGAAAAACTGTTTTTT. Encoded protein: CASSPSPGGEKLFF. Supplemented by reference TRBV7-2 and TRBJ1-4, the full variable domain reads GAGVSQSPSNKVTEKGKDVELRCDPISGHTALYWYRQSLGQGLEFLIYFQGNSAPDKSGLPSDRFSAERTGGSVSTLTIQRTQQEDSAVYLCASSPSPGGEKLFFGSGTQLSVL.